This is a list of T cell receptor beta chains from one sample in a study of a mutant IDH1 vaccine in newly diagnosed glioma. These receptors lack a known antigen. TCRdb's copy holds only in-frame clones and misses some; the assay was immunoSEQ multiplex PCR. The sample has around 84,000 clones; more than 80% are singletons. The sequencing here drew on PBMCs, taken from a glioma patient whose treatment included an IDH1 peptide vaccine. The source is a man aged 35-49 years with glioma. The CDR3 runs from the conserved cysteine through the conserved F or W. The D gene is left open where the match is weak. The size of a clone is reported for some rows only, either as once, few or many, or as a class for expanded clones.

.	TRBJ1-6	TRBV7-2	14	.	TGTGCCAGCAGCTTAGCTACGAATAATTCACCCCTCCACTTT	CASSLATNNSPLHF
.	TRBJ2-6	TRBV6-1	14	.	TGTGCCAGCAGCAGGGCTCCTGGGGCCAACGTCCTGACTTTC	CASSRAPGANVLTF
TRBD2	TRBJ2-5	TRBV29-1	16	.	TGCAGCGTGGGGGACGGAAACCTAGCGGGTCTAGAGACCCAGTACTTC	CSVGDGNLAGLETQYF
.	TRBJ2-7	TRBV5-1	12	.	TGCGCCAGCAGCTTGGACGCTTACGAGCAGTACTTC	CASSLDAYEQYF
TRBD1	TRBJ1-1	TRBV5-1	15	.	TGCGCCAGCAGCTTGACGGGACAGGGAGTCACTGAAGCTTTCTTT	CASSLTGQGVTEAFF
TRBD2	TRBJ2-7	TRBV7-2	15	.	TGTGCCAGCAGCTTTACTGGACTAGCGGGAGGCGAGCAGTACTTC	CASSFTGLAGGEQYF
TRBD1	TRBJ1-6	TRBV5-4	15	.	TGTGCCAGCAGGGTCGTCGGGACAGGGAATTCACCCCTCCACTTT	CASRVVGTGNSPLHF
.	TRBJ2-5	TRBV27	15	.	TGTGCCAGCAGTTTATTGGCCAGAAGGTCAGAGACCCAGTACTTC	CASSLLARRSETQYF
.	TRBJ2-7	TRBV6-5	14	.	TGTGCCAGCAGTTATTCCCCACTCGTCTACGAGCAGTACTTC	CASSYSPLVYEQYF
TRBD1	TRBJ1-5	TRBV28	14	few	TGTGCCAGCAGTTCTCCGGGACAGGGTCAGCCCCAGCATTTT	CASSSPGQGQPQHF
.	TRBJ2-3	TRBV6-5	14	.	TGTGCCAGCAGTTACGGCGGGGGCGGGGATACGCAGTATTTT	CASSYGGGGDTQYF
.	TRBJ1-4	TRBV6-4	15	medium-sized	TGTGCCAGCAGTGAACTCCCAGATGCGGGTGAAAAACTGTTTTTT	CASSELPDAGEKLFF
.	TRBJ2-5	TRBV30	13	.	TGTGCCGGGGGGGACAAAGGAAAAGAGACCCAGTACTTC	CAGGDKGKETQYF
.	TRBJ1-2	TRBV2	15	few	TGTGCCAGCCGGGGCCCAATAAGTGATAACTATGGCTACACCTTC	CASRGPISDNYGYTF
.	TRBJ1-4	TRBV11-2	14	.	TGTGCCAGCAGCCGGACGGTAACTAGTCTAAAACTGTTTTTT	CASSRTVTSLKLFF
TRBD1	TRBJ2-1	TRBV28	15	.	TGTGCCAGCACCCCGGGGACAGGGGACTACAATGAGCAGTTCTTC	CASTPGTGDYNEQFF
.	TRBJ1-1	TRBV5-1	15	few	TGCGCCAGCAGCTTCGGCCCCATAAAGGACACTGAAGCTTTCTTT	CASSFGPIKDTEAFF
.	TRBJ1-2	TRBV11-2	13	many	TGTGCCAGCAGCTTAGGACACGCAGGGGGCTACACCTTC	CASSLGHAGGYTF
.	TRBJ1-1	TRBV28	14	few	TGTGCCAGCAGTTTAATAAACGGGGACGCTGAAGCTTTCTTT	CASSLINGDAEAFF
.	TRBJ2-7	TRBV7-2	14	.	TGTGCCAGCAGCTTCTTAACGGGAGTGGACGAGCAGTACTTC	CASSFLTGVDEQYF
TRBD2	TRBJ2-1	TRBV27	16	.	TGTGCCAGCAGTTTCGGGACTAGCGGCTCCTACAATGAGCAGTTCTTC	CASSFGTSGSYNEQFF
TRBD2	TRBJ2-1	TRBV29-1	13	.	TGCAGCGGGGGACTAGCGGTCTGGGATGAGCAGTTCTTC	CSGGLAVWDEQFF
.	TRBJ2-5	TRBV18	19	.	TGTGCCAGCTCACCGGACATTTTGGCGGGGAGATTGGACCGGGAGACCCAGTACTTC	CASSPDILAGRLDRETQYF
.	TRBJ1-3	TRBV27	12	.	TGTGCCAGCAGTTTATCTGGAAACACCATATATTTT	CASSLSGNTIYF
.	TRBJ2-3	TRBV4-2	18	.	TGTGCCAGCAGCCAAGCCGCCGGGAGCGGAGTAACATTCGATACGCAGTATTTT	CASSQAAGSGVTFDTQYF
.	TRBJ1-5	TRBV28	13	few	TGTGCCAGCAGCCCCGACGGGAATCAGCCCCAGCATTTT	CASSPDGNQPQHF
.	TRBJ2-2	TRBV18	15	.	TGTGCCAGCTCAACCACTTCAACAGGGCACGGGGAGCTGTTTTTT	CASSTTSTGHGELFF
.	TRBJ2-7	TRBV28	13	.	TGTGCCACCCCGGGACCGAACTCCTACGAGCAGTACTTC	CATPGPNSYEQYF
.	TRBJ1-2	TRBV28	14	.	TGTGCCAGCAGTTCCCCAGGATCAAACTATGGCTACACCTTC	CASSSPGSNYGYTF
TRBD1	TRBJ2-7	TRBV19	12	.	TGTGCCAGTAGTCCCGACAGGGGAGGGCAGTACTTC	CASSPDRGGQYF
.	TRBJ2-1	TRBV5-6	12	.	TGTGCCAGCAGCTTGAGAGGAGATGAGCAGTTCTTC	CASSLRGDEQFF
TRBD1	TRBJ1-4	TRBV9	16	.	TGTGCCAGCAGCACGGGCCGACAGGGCACTAATGAAAAACTGTTTTTT	CASSTGRQGTNEKLFF
.	TRBJ2-5	TRBV11-2	14	.	TGTGCCAGCAGCTCCTGGGGGCCCCAAGAGACCCAGTACTTC	CASSSWGPQETQYF
.	TRBJ1-2	TRBV7-8	15	.	TGTGCCAGCAGCTTAGCGACAACAGGGCAGTATGGCTACACCTTC	CASSLATTGQYGYTF
TRBD2	TRBJ2-7	TRBV28	14	.	TGTGCCAGCAGTTTACCGGGAGGCCTCTACGAGCAGTACTTC	CASSLPGGLYEQYF
.	TRBJ2-7	TRBV7-9	14	.	TGTGCCAGCAGCTTGGCGGGCCAGTCCTACGAGCAGTACTTC	CASSLAGQSYEQYF
TRBD1	TRBJ1-5	TRBV18	13	.	TGTGCCAGCTCCGGGACAGATAATCAGCCCCAGCATTTT	CASSGTDNQPQHF
TRBD1	TRBJ1-2	TRBV2	15	.	TGTGCCAGCAGTGAAGGGACAGGGGTGAACTATGGCTACACCTTC	CASSEGTGVNYGYTF
.	TRBJ2-7	TRBV14	15	.	TGTGCCAGCAGCCAAGCGCGCGGGATTACGTACGAGCAGTACTTC	CASSQARGITYEQYF
TRBD2	TRBJ2-3	TRBV19	16	.	TGTGCCAGTAGTGGTGGACTAGCGGGAGCCCCAGATACGCAGTATTTT	CASSGGLAGAPDTQYF
.	TRBJ1-5	TRBV27	16	.	TGTGCCAGCAGTGCGCGCGGCAGGGTGGTAAGTCAGCCCCAGCATTTT	CASSARGRVVSQPQHF
.	TRBJ1-4	TRBV6-5	15	.	TGTGCCAGCAGGGGTTCAGGGAAACCTAATGAAAAACTGTTTTTT	CASRGSGKPNEKLFF
.	TRBJ2-1	TRBV6-1	14	.	TGTGCCAGCAGTGGAGGGAGCTCCTACAATGAGCAGTTCTTC	CASSGGSSYNEQFF
TRBD2	TRBJ2-1	TRBV7-3	17	.	TGTGCCAGCTACTTCTTTACTAGCGGGGGATTTTACAATGAGCAGTTCTTC	CASYFFTSGGFYNEQFF
.	TRBJ1-1	TRBV7-8	16	.	TGTGCCAGCGATAATCCCTGGGCAGGGGAAAACACTGAAGCTTTCTTT	CASDNPWAGENTEAFF
.	TRBJ2-7	TRBV19	17	.	TGTGCCAGTAGTAGATTTGGCACAGGGCACCTTTCCTACGAGCAGTACTTC	CASSRFGTGHLSYEQYF